This is a list of T cell receptor beta chains from one sample in a study of OX40 agonist ivuxolimab in advanced cancers. This table comes from immunoSEQ multiplex PCR, and its TCRdb copy is limited to in-frame clones, with some not included. Counted here are some 30,000 clones, roughly 83% occurring once; the ten biggest clones make up 20% to 25%. The sample here was CD4+ or CD8+ T cells sorted from blood, taken in a trial of the OX40 agonist ivuxolimab. The receptors were sampled from an adult with an advanced solid tumor such as melanoma, head and neck, liver or kidney cancer. CDR3s include the opening cysteine and the closing phenylalanine or tryptophan. The listing skips clone size in some rows; elsewhere it reads once, few, many or a size class.

CASSPSVDTQYF	TRBV9	.	TRBJ2-3
CASSEDRGPHQPQHF	TRBV2	.	TRBJ1-5
CASSSQGSLSYEQYF	TRBV28	.	TRBJ2-7
CASSSRTTVPREQFF	TRBV5-5	.	TRBJ2-1
CASSPRDTTYEQYF	TRBV19	.	TRBJ2-7
CASSPAGVLGNTIYF	TRBV5-1	.	TRBJ1-3
CASSEFKNQETQYF	TRBV25-1	.	TRBJ2-5
CASRGTGARDTQYF	TRBV5-6	.	TRBJ2-3
CASSPRGLAGVLTGELFF	TRBV27	few	TRBJ2-2
CASSASGGGYTF	TRBV9	.	TRBJ1-2
CASSLASRAETQYF	TRBV7-9	.	TRBJ2-5
CASSLAEQIQETQYF	TRBV5-1	.	TRBJ2-5
CASSRGSPYEQYF	TRBV7-9	.	TRBJ2-7
CASSHGRGGYEQYF	TRBV5-4	.	TRBJ2-7
CASQDGNYGYTF	TRBV18	.	TRBJ1-2
CASSYSTRPESYEQYF	TRBV6-6	.	TRBJ2-7
CASSGDSRHYTF	TRBV9	.	TRBJ1-2
CASSHDVVGLATYEQYF	TRBV4-2	.	TRBJ2-7
CASSLSPDLSGANVLTF	TRBV28	.	TRBJ2-6
CSAITDTQYF	TRBV20-1	.	TRBJ2-3
CASSLGLAGAADTQYF	TRBV11-2	.	TRBJ2-3
CASSLWGDRGHGYTF	TRBV28	.	TRBJ1-2
CATSRVGRGWDEQFF	TRBV15	.	TRBJ2-1
CASSTLTSLFYNEQFF	TRBV19	.	TRBJ2-1
CASSPGGLTYEQYF	TRBV18	.	TRBJ2-7
CASSQGVGSSYEQYF	TRBV14	.	TRBJ2-7
CASRENRADYGYTF	TRBV2	few	TRBJ1-2
CASQGLAGPSYEQYF	TRBV2	.	TRBJ2-7
CASSQDAGSGNTIYF	TRBV4-1	.	TRBJ1-3
CASSSPPDSPLHF	TRBV28	.	TRBJ1-6
CASSLGSGYSYEQYF	TRBV11-2	.	TRBJ2-7
CASSDPRTANTEAFF	TRBV2	.	TRBJ1-1
CACGSAYEQYF	TRBV6-1	once	TRBJ2-7
CASSLGGDEQFF	TRBV7-9	.	TRBJ2-1
CASSWGPYTDTQYF	TRBV5-4	.	TRBJ2-3
CASSTQGAGTEAFF	TRBV13	.	TRBJ1-1
CASSQDRGPNEKLFF	TRBV7-9	medium-sized	TRBJ1-4
CASRAPGHGWEKLFF	TRBV6-4	.	TRBJ1-4
CASSGLGTSLYGYTF	TRBV27	.	TRBJ1-2
CASRGLAESSYNEQFF	TRBV10-2	.	TRBJ2-1
CASSLETGRGEKLFF	TRBV5-1	.	TRBJ1-4
CASSPRALAGDYEQFF	TRBV4-1	once	TRBJ2-1
CASSPGQGMSYEQYF	TRBV5-1	.	TRBJ2-7
CASSLSALPAETQYF	TRBV11-2	.	TRBJ2-5
CASSLRGNGELFF	TRBV27	.	TRBJ2-2
CASSPGAKGYEQYF	TRBV2	once	TRBJ2-7
CASSQRGAGGTDTQYF	TRBV4-1	.	TRBJ2-3
CASSLSWPGDEAGANVLTF	TRBV28	.	TRBJ2-6
CASSPLAELSYEQYF	TRBV28	once	TRBJ2-7
CASSVGEGPNTEAFF	TRBV9	.	TRBJ1-1
CSVTGANYGYTF	TRBV29-1	.	TRBJ1-2
CASSYTGKANTEAFF	TRBV6-5	.	TRBJ1-1
CGSGSSSGSEQYF	TRBV10-3	.	TRBJ2-7
CASSFRESAYEQYF	TRBV4-1	.	TRBJ2-7